Listed below are T cell receptor beta chains from one sample, sequenced in a study of blood T cells in healthy people across ages. A single record per CDR3 protein comes from TCRdb applying MiXCR to the 5' RACE reads. This table holds some 1.1 million distinct CDR3 sequences, more than 30% found once. Sequenced material: blood. Source of these receptors: a young man in good health. Each CDR3 is given with its conserved first and last residue. The D gene is left open where the match is weak. Clone size appears in some rows only: once, few, many, or a class for an expanded clone.

size	V	J	D	CDR3	DNA
once	TRBV29-1	TRBJ2-1	.	CSVERVGQKNNEQFF	TGCAGCGTTGAAAGAGTTGGACAGAAAAACAATGAGCAGTTCTTC
.	TRBV4-3	TRBJ1-1	.	CASSQEVGEVNTEAFF	TGCGCCAGCAGCCAAGAAGTGGGGGAAGTTAACACTGAAGCTTTCTTT
.	TRBV27	TRBJ2-5	.	CASSPTQGSRYFEQYF	TGTGCCAGCAGTCCAACACAGGGCAGTAGATACTTTGAGCAGTACTTC
.	TRBV20-1	TRBJ1-2	.	CSAATETLPYTF	TGCAGCGCGGCCACAGAGACCTTGCCCTACACCTTC
once	TRBV12-3/TRBV12-4	TRBJ2-3	.	CASSPYRAVRDTQYF	TGTGCCAGCAGTCCCTACCGAGCGGTCAGGGATACGCAGTATTTT
.	TRBV20-1	TRBJ2-1	TRBD1	CSAYRGLIDEQFF	TGCAGTGCTTACAGGGGCCTAATCGATGAGCAGTTCTTC
once	TRBV6-6	TRBJ1-5	TRBD1	CASLQGAHQPQHF	TGTGCCAGCTTGCAGGGGGCACATCAGCCCCAGCATTTT
.	TRBV20-1	TRBJ2-1	.	CTQGKNEQFF	TGCACTCAAGGGAAAAATGAGCAGTTCTTC
.	TRBV28	TRBJ2-3	.	CASGGGGGMGTDTQYF	TGTGCCAGCGGGGGGGGCGGCGGAATGGGGACAGATACGCAGTATTTT
.	TRBV7-9	TRBJ1-5	.	CASSMRDSNQPQHF	TGTGCCAGCAGCATGAGAGATAGCAATCAGCCCCAGCATTTT
.	TRBV3-1	TRBJ1-1	.	CASSLGISLQAEAFF	TGTGCCAGCAGCCTGGGGATTTCTCTTCAGGCTGAAGCTTTCTTT
few	TRBV15	TRBJ2-3	.	CATSRAVRDTQYF	TGTGCCACCAGCAGAGCAGTTAGGGATACGCAGTATTTT
.	TRBV2	TRBJ1-1	.	CASSGRDTDTEAFF	TGTGCCAGCAGTGGCCGGGACACGGACACTGAAGCTTTCTTT
few	TRBV7-7	TRBJ1-1	.	CASSPRGMGTEAFF	TGTGCCAGCAGCCCAAGGGGGATGGGGACTGAAGCTTTCTTT
.	TRBV25-1	TRBJ1-2	.	CASSEPSWGYGYTF	TGTGCCAGCAGTGAACCATCGTGGGGGTATGGCTACACCTTC
.	TRBV4-2	TRBJ2-7	.	CASSQEFGGPTYEQYF	TGTGCCAGCAGCCAAGAATTTGGGGGGCCCACCTACGAGCAGTACTTC
few	TRBV4-3	TRBJ1-2	.	CASSQDPQGGTGGYTF	TGCGCCAGCAGCCAAGATCCGCAGGGAGGCACTGGAGGCTACACCTTC
.	TRBV27	TRBJ1-1	.	CASSLSRYRAQGTEAFF	TGTGCCAGCAGTTTATCGCGCTACCGGGCCCAGGGCACTGAAGCTTTCTTT
.	TRBV18	TRBJ1-4	.	CASSPGTLATNEKLFF	TGTGCCAGCTCACCAGGGACACTCGCAACTAATGAAAAACTGTTTTTT
.	TRBV15	TRBJ2-6	.	CATSRDFGANVLTF	TGTGCCACCAGCAGAGACTTTGGGGCCAACGTCCTGACTTTC
few	TRBV25-1	TRBJ1-6	.	CAGSKIEGSPLHF	TGTGCCGGCAGTAAAATAGAGGGGTCTCCCCTCCACTTT
once	TRBV6-2/TRBV6-3	TRBJ2-3	TRBD2	CASSLDRDYYTDTQYF	TGTGCCAGCAGCCTTGACCGGGACTACTACACAGATACGCAGTATTTT
few	TRBV6-5	TRBJ2-5	.	CASAWTDQETQYF	TGTGCCAGCGCATGGACGGATCAAGAGACCCAGTACTTC
.	TRBV7-9	TRBJ2-5	.	CASSSRGYETQYF	TGTGCCAGCAGCTCCAGGGGATACGAGACCCAGTACTTC
.	TRBV25-1	TRBJ1-2	.	CASSPRGIANYGYTF	TGTGCCAGCAGCCCGAGGGGGATTGCTAACTATGGCTACACCTTC
.	TRBV7-9	TRBJ2-3	.	CASSPREADTQYF	TGTGCCAGCAGCCCTAGAGAGGCAGATACGCAGTATTTT
few	TRBV10-3	TRBJ2-7	TRBD1	CAISARGQGPYEQYF	TGTGCCATCAGTGCAAGGGGACAGGGTCCCTACGAGCAGTACTTC
few	TRBV20-1	TRBJ2-1	TRBD2	CSARSLRRTSAGRSYNEQFF	TGCAGTGCTAGATCCCTTAGAAGGACTAGCGCGGGTCGGTCCTACAATGAGCAGTTCTTC
.	TRBV7-3	TRBJ2-3	.	CASSSPERDTQYF	TGTGCCAGCAGCTCTCCTGAGAGAGATACGCAGTATTTT
many	TRBV5-1	TRBJ2-1	TRBD1	CASSYETGSHNEQFF	TGCGCCAGCAGCTATGAGACAGGGAGCCACAATGAGCAGTTCTTC
few	TRBV20-1	TRBJ2-5	.	CSARDYTQGETQYF	TGCAGTGCTAGAGATTATACCCAGGGCGAGACCCAGTACTTC
few	TRBV6-1	TRBJ1-2	.	CASSPGVNGYTF	TGTGCCTCGAGCCCAGGGGTAAACGGCTACACCTTC
.	TRBV4-2	TRBJ2-3	TRBD2	CASSQEFGTSAADTQYF	TGTGCCAGCAGCCAAGAATTCGGGACTAGCGCAGCAGATACGCAGTATTTT
few	TRBV27	TRBJ1-5	.	CASSLNGGSNQPQHF	TGTGCCAGCAGTTTAAATGGGGGTAGCAATCAGCCCCAGCATTTT
few	TRBV5-1	TRBJ2-7	.	CASSLQAGSYEQYF	TGCGCCAGCAGCTTGCAGGCAGGATCCTACGAGCAGTACTTC
.	TRBV5-1	TRBJ2-3	TRBD1	CASIPGQGTDTQYF	TGCGCCAGCATCCCGGGACAGGGCACAGATACGCAGTATTTT
.	TRBV11-2	TRBJ2-5	.	CASSLDVRDNLHQETQYF	TGTGCCAGCAGCTTGGATGTTCGAGACAACCTACACCAAGAGACCCAGTACTTC
few	TRBV6-6	TRBJ2-1	.	CASSPRSAGHEQFF	TGTGCCAGCAGTCCTCGATCAGCAGGGCATGAGCAGTTCTTC
once	TRBV10-3	TRBJ2-7	.	CAISVSVAEQYF	TGTGCCATCAGTGTCTCTGTGGCCGAGCAGTACTTC
few	TRBV28	TRBJ1-5	.	CASSTGSQPQHF	TGTGCCAGCAGTACAGGGTCGCAGCCCCAGCATTTT
.	TRBV10-3	TRBJ1-2	.	CAITGPGAVYTF	TGTGCCATCACCGGCCCGGGAGCTGTCTACACCTTC
many	TRBV2	TRBJ1-4	.	CASRTATNEKLFF	TGTGCCAGCAGGACAGCTACTAATGAAAAACTGTTTTTT
few	TRBV6-2/TRBV6-3	TRBJ1-6	TRBD1	CASSLDRGHSPLHF	TGTGCCAGCAGCCTCGACAGGGGGCATTCACCCCTCCACTTT
few	TRBV20-1	TRBJ2-2	.	CSATHSGGRRTGELFF	TGCAGTGCTACCCACTCGGGGGGCCGTAGGACCGGGGAGCTGTTTTTT
few	TRBV7-9	TRBJ1-1	.	CASSPPTTEAFF	TGTGCCAGCAGCCCCCCTACTACTGAAGCTTTCTTT
.	TRBV12-3/TRBV12-4	TRBJ2-1	TRBD1	CASTRDRSSEQFF	TGTGCCAGCACTCGGGACAGGTCAAGTGAGCAGTTCTTC
.	TRBV10-3	TRBJ2-3	.	CAIGDRLHTDTQYF	TGTGCCATCGGGGACCGACTCCACACAGATACGCAGTATTTT
.	TRBV28	TRBJ1-2	TRBD1	CASSSPPTGWGYTF	TGTGCCAGCAGTTCACCCCCGACAGGGTGGGGCTACACCTTC
few	TRBV20-1	TRBJ2-1	TRBD2	CSASPAGGQSYYNEQFF	TGCAGTGCTTCCCCAGCGGGGGGCCAATCCTACTACAATGAGCAGTTCTTC
few	TRBV10-3	TRBJ1-4	.	CAIGRGESEEKLFF	TGTGCCATAGGGAGGGGGGAAAGCGAGGAAAAACTGTTTTTT